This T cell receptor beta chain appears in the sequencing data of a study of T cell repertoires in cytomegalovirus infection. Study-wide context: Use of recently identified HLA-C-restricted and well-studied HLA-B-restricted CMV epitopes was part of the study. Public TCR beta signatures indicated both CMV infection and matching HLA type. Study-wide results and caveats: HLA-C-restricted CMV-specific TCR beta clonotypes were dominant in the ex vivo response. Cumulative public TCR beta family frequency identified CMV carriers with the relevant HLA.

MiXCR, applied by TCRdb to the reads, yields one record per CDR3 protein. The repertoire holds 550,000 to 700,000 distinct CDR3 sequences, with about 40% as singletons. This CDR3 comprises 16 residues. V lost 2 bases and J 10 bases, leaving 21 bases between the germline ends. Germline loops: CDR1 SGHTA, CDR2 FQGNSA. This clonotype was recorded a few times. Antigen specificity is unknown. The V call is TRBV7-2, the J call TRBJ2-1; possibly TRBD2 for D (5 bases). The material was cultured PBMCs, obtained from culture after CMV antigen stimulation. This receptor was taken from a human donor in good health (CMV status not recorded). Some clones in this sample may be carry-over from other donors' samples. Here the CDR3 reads CASSLTRAAPSREQFF. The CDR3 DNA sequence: TGTGCCAGCAGCTTAACTCGAGCGGCTCCCTCCCGGGAGCAGTTCTTC.